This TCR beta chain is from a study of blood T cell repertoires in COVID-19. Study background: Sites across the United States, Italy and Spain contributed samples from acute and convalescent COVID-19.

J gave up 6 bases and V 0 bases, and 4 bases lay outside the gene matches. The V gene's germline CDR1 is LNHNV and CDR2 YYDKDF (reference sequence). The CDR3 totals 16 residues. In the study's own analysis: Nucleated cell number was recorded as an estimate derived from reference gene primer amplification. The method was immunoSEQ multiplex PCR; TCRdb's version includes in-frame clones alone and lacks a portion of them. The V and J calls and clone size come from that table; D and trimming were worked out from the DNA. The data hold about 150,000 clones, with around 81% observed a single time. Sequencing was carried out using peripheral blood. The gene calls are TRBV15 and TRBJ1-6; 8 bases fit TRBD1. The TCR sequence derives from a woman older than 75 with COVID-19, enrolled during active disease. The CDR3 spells CATSRDLTGANSPLHF. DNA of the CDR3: TGTGCCACCAGCAGAGATTTGACAGGGGCTAATTCACCCCTCCACTTT.